This passage covers 8 T cell receptor beta chains from one sample sequenced in a study of human T cells and chemical hapten exposure. Time point here: patch test 3, about 24 weeks after DPC sensitization. As for treatment: therapeutic diphenylcyclopropenone sensitization with weekly scalp DPC. TCRdb used MiXCR to reprocess the RACE reads, holding one entry per CDR3 protein. The sample has more than 85,000 distinct CDR3 sequences, less than 40% seen once. Source: whole blood, taken in connection with sensitization to the hapten diphenylcyclopropenone (DPC). The receptors shown here come from a man aged 40-55 years with alopecia areata. Some clones in this sample may be carry-over from other donors' samples.

This clonotype was observed a few times. The chain joins TRBV6-5 to TRBJ1-2; 7 nucleotides match TRBD1. Per the germline V gene, CDR1 is MNHEY and CDR2 is SVGAGI. V shed 9 bases, J shed 0 bases, and the junction held 10 bases outside the gene matches. The CDR3 contains 15 residues. CDR3 in DNA: TGTGCCAGTTGGACAGGCGGGCTCACTAACTATGGCTACACCTTC. Amino acid sequence: CASWTGGLTNYGYTF.

The sample holds a few counts of this clonotype. The rearrangement links TRBV5-5 to TRBJ1-1, with D hard to call. The germline CDR1 and CDR2 sequences are SGHKS and YYEKEE (reference sequence). The CDR3 is made up of 13 amino acids. With 2 bases removed from V and 1 base from J, the gap between germline ends came to 6 bases. CDR3 coding DNA: TGTGCCAGCAGCTTCACCAGGAACACTGAAGCTTTCTTT. Protein product: CASSFTRNTEAFF.

This clonotype was seen only a few times. The chain is built from TRBV20-1 and TRBJ2-1; 8 bases align to TRBD2. The CDR3 contains 21 residues. Unmatched junction bases numbered 27, after V lost 7 bases and J lost 1 base. Per germline, CDR1 DFQATT and CDR2 SNEGSKA (reference sequence). In DNA form, the CDR3 reads TGCAGTGGTGCCCAGAATGTCAGTTTACTAGCGGCCTATGCGTCCTACAATGAGCAGTTCTTC. It encodes CSGAQNVSLLAAYASYNEQFF.

The genes are TRBV5-1 and TRBJ1-1; 7 nucleotides agree with TRBD1. V lost 7 bases to trimming and J lost 5 bases; unmatched junction nucleotides: 8. CDR1 is SGHRS, CDR2 YFSETQ, per germline. This CDR3 region has 13 residues. The CDR3 protein is CASLPAGGTEAFF. The DNA of the CDR3 is TGCGCCAGCTTGCCAGCAGGGGGGACTGAAGCTTTCTTT.

The gene calls are TRBV20-1 and TRBJ1-1; D is undetermined. The CDR3 totals 10 residues. Germline V gene lookup returns CDR1 DFQATT and CDR2 SNEGSKA (reference sequence). The chain's CDR3 is CRADGAEAFF. For the CDR3, the DNA is TGCAGAGCCGACGGCGCTGAAGCTTTCTTT.

The rearrangement joins TRBV10-3 to TRBJ1-5, with no clear D. The CDR3 has 15 amino acids. V was pared by 4 bases and J by 0 bases, with 10 bases between. Germline CDR1 is ENHRY and CDR2 is SYGVKD. CDR3 in amino acids: CAISAAGLSNQPQHF. For the CDR3, the DNA is TGTGCCATCAGTGCAGCCGGACTTAGCAATCAGCCCCAGCATTTT.

The chain is built from TRBV11-3 and TRBJ2-1, with 9 bases aligning to TRBD2. Germline CDR1 and CDR2: SGHNT and YENEEA. This CDR3 comprises 17 residues. J was trimmed by 7 bases and V by 2 bases; bases with no gene match: 12. Here the CDR3 DNA reads TGTGCCAGCAGCTTAAGGGCGGGAGGGCCGGTGAGGAATGAGCAGTTCTTC. Encoded protein: CASSLRAGGPVRNEQFF.

The chain couples TRBV6-5 to TRBJ1-2, with D unresolved. Trimming cost V 1 base and J 1 base, with 7 bases left between them. Per the germline V gene, CDR1 is MNHEY and CDR2 is SVGAGI. The CDR3 spans 14 residues. This CDR3 reads CASSYYSGNYGYTF. The CDR3 DNA reads as TGTGCCAGCAGTTACTATTCCGGTAACTATGGCTACACCTTC.